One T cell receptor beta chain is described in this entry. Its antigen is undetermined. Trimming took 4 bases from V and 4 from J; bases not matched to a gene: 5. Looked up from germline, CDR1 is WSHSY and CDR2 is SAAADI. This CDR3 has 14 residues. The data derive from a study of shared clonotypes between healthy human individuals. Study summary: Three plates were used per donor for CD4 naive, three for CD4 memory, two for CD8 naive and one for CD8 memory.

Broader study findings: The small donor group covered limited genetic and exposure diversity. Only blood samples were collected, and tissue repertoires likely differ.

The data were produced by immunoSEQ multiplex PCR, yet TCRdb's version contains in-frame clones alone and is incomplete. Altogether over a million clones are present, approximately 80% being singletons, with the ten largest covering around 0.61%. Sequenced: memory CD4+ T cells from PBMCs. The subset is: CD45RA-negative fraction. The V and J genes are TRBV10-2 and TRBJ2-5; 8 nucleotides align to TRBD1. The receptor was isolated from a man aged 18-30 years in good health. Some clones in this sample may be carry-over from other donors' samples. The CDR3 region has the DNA TGCGCCAGCAGTGTTGGACAGGGAGTAGAGACCCAGTACTTC. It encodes CASSVGQGVETQYF.